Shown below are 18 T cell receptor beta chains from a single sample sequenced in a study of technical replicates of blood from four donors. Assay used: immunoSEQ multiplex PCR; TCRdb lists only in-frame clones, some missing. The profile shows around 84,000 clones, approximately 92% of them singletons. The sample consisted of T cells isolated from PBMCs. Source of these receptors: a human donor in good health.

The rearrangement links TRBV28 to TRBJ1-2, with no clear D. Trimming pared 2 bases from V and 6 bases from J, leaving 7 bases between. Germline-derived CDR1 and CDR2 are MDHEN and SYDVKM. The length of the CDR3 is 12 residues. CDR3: CASSLGSHGYTF. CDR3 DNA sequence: TGTGCCAGCAGTTTAGGCTCCCATGGCTACACCTTC.

DNA of the CDR3: TGCGCCAGCAGCCGAATACAGGGGGAGGAACAGCCCCAGCATTTT. This sequence encodes CASSRIQGEEQPQHF. The V call is TRBV4-1, the J call TRBJ1-5; TRBD1 matches at 8 bases. V trimming: 4 bases; J trimming: 7 bases; junction bases outside the gene matches: 9. The CDR3 sequence is 15 residues long. CDR1 MGHRA and CDR2 YSYEKL come from the germline V gene.

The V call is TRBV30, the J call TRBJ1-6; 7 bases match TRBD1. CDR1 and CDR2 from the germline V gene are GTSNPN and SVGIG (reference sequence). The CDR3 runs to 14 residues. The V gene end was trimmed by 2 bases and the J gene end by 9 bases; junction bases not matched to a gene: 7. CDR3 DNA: TGTGCCTGGAGTAAGAGACAGGGTATTTCACCCCTCCACTTT. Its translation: CAWSKRQGISPLHF.

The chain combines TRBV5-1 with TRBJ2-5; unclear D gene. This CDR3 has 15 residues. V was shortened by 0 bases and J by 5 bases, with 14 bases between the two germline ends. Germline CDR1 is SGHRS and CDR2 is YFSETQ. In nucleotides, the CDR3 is TGCGCCAGCAGCTTGGTAGGAAGCTCCGGGGAGACCCAGTACTTC. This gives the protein CASSLVGSSGETQYF. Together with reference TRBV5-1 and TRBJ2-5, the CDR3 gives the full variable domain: KAGVTQTPRYLIKTRGQQVTLSCSPISGHRSVSWYQQTPGQGLQFLFEYFSETQRNKGNFPGRFSGRQFSNSRSEMNVSTLELGDSALYLCASSLVGSSGETQYFGPGTRLLVL.

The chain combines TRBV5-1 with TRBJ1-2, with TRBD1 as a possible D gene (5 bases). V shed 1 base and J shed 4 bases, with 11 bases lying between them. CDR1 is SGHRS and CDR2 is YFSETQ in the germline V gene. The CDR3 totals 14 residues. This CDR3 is CASSLSGGVYGYTF. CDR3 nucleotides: TGCGCCAGCAGCTTGTCCGGGGGAGTCTATGGCTACACCTTC.

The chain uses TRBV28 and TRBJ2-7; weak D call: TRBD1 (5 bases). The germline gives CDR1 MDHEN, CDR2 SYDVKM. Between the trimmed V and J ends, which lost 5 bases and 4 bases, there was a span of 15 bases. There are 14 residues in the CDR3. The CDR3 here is CASSIDSLLYEQYF. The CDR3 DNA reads TGTGCCAGCAGTATCGACAGTTTGCTGTACGAGCAGTACTTC. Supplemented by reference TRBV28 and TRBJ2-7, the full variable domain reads DVKVTQSSRYLVKRTGEKVFLECVQDMDHENMFWYRQDPGLGLRLIYFSYDVKMKEKGDIPEGYSVSREKKERFSLILESASTNQTSMYLCASSIDSLLYEQYFGPGTRLTVT.

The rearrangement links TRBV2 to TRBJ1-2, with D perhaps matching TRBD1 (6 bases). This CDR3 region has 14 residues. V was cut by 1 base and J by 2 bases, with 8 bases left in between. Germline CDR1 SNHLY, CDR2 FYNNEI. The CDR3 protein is CASSEGDTNYGYTF. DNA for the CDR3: TGTGCCAGCAGTGAAGGGGACACCAACTATGGCTACACCTTC.

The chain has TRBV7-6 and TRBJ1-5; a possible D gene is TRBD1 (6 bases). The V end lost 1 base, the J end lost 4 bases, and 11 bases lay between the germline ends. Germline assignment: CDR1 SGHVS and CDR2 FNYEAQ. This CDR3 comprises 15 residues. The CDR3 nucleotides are TGTGCCAGCAGCTTAGGAGAACAGGGAAATCAGCCCCAGCATTTT. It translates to CASSLGEQGNQPQHF.

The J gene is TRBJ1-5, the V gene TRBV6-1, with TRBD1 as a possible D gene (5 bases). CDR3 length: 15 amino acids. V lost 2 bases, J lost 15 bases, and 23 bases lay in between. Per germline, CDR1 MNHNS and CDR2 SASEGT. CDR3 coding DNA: TGTGCCAGCAGTGAAAGTGTCGGTGCAGGGCGCCTTAGGCATTTT. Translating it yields CASSESVGAGRLRHF.

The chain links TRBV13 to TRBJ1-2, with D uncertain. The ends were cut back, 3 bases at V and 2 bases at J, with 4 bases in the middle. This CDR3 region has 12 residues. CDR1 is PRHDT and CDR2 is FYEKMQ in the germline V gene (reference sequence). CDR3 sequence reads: CASSLENYGYTF. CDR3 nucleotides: TGTGCCAGCAGCTTGGAGAACTATGGCTACACCTTC. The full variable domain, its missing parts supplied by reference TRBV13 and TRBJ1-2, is AAGVIQSPRHLIKEKRETATLKCYPIPRHDTVYWYQQGPGQDPQFLISFYEKMQSDKGSIPDRFSAQQFSDYHSELNMSSLELGDSALYFCASSLENYGYTFGSGTRLTVV.

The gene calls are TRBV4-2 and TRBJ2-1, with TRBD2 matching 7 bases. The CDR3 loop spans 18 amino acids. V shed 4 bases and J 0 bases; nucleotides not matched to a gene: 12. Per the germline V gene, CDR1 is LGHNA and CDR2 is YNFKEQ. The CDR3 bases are TGTGCCAGCAGCCGGCTGAGGGCTAGCGGAAGCTCCTACAATGAGCAGTTCTTC. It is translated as CASSRLRASGSSYNEQFF.

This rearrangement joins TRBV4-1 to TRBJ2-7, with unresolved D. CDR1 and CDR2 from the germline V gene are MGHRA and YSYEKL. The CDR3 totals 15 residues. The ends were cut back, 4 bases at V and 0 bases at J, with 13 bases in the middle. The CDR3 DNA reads TGCGCCAGCAGCCCGCTACCGAGTCACTCCTACGAGCAGTACTTC. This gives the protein CASSPLPSHSYEQYF.

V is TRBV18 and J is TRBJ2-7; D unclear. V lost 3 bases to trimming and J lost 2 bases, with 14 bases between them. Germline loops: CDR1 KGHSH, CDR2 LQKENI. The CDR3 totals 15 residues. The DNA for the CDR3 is TGTGCCAGCTCACCCATCAGGCAATCTCCCTACGAGCAGTACTTC. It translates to CASSPIRQSPYEQYF.

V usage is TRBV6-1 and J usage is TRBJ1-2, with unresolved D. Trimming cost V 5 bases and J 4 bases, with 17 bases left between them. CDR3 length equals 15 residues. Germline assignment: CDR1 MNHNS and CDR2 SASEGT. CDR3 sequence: CASSTGGFEAYGYTF. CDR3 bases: TGTGCCAGCAGTACCGGAGGGTTTGAGGCCTATGGCTACACCTTC.

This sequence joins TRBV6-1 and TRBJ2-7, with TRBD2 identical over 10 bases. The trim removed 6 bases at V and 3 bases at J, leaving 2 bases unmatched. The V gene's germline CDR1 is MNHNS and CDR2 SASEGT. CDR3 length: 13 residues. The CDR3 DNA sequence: TGTGCCAGCAGGCTAGCGGGAGACTACGAGCAGTACTTC. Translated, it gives CASRLAGDYEQYF.

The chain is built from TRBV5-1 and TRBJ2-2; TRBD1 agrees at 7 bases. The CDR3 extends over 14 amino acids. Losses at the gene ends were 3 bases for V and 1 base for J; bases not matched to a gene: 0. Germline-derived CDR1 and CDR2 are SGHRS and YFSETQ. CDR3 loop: CASSWTGNTGELFF. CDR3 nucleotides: TGCGCCAGCAGCTGGACAGGGAACACCGGGGAGCTGTTTTTT.

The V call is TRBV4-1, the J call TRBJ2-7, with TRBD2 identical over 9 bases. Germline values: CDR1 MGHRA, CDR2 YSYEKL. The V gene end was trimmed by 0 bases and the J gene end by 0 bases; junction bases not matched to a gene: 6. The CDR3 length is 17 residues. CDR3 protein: CASSQEAGGRSSYEQYF. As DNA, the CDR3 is TGCGCCAGCAGCCAAGAGGCGGGGGGGAGGAGCTCCTACGAGCAGTACTTC.

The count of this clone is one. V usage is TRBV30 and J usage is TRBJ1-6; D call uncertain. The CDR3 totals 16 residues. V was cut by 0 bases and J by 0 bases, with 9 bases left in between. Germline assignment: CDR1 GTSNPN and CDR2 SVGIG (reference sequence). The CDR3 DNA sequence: TGTGCCTGGAGTGTACTAGAGAGCTCCTATAATTCACCCCTCCACTTT. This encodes CAWSVLESSYNSPLHF.